This T cell receptor (beta chain) was identified in a study of blood T cell repertoires in COVID-19. Overall study: The origin of the acute and convalescent COVID-19 samples was the United States, Italy and Spain. T cells, B-cell-depleted T cells, or PBMCs provided the cDNA or gDNA that served as material.

As processed by the authors: Amplifying reference gene primers gave estimates of nucleated cell counts. Using immunoSEQ multiplex PCR, the repertoire was profiled, and TCRdb retains in-frame clones only, with some absent. That table gives V, J and clone size, and the DNA gave D and trimming. The repertoire holds roughly 300,000 clones, with roughly nine tenths as singletons. Seattle's cohort entered during active infection and was followed longitudinally. This clonotype originated in a woman between 25 and 40 years old with COVID-19, enrolled during active disease. Sequencing was carried out using peripheral blood.

The CDR3 reads CATSDVGAGVGETQYF. DNA of the CDR3: TGTGCCACCAGTGACGTGGGGGCGGGAGTCGGAGAGACCCAGTACTTC. The chain couples TRBV24-1 to TRBJ2-5; weak D call: TRBD2 (7 bases). Trimming stripped 4 bases from V and 4 bases from J, with 18 bases between. This CDR3 has 16 amino acids. Per the germline V gene, CDR1 is KGHDR and CDR2 is SFDVKD.